These 27 T cell receptor beta chains share one sample of origin, sequenced in a study of T cells in localized non-small cell lung cancer. Sequencing used immunoSEQ multiplex PCR; TCRdb keeps in-frame clones, though not all of them. The table records roughly 30,000 clones, approximately 91% of them present only once. The specimen was peripheral blood, collected before any cancer treatment. These receptors were obtained from a woman aged 40 to 75 with stage I lung adenocarcinoma.

The genes are TRBV29-1 and TRBJ2-2; possibly TRBD1 or TRBD2 for D (6 bases each). In germline, CDR1 is SQVTM, CDR2 ANQGSEA. The V and J ends lost 5 bases and 3 bases respectively, with 10 bases between them. The CDR3 is made up of 13 amino acids. The CDR3 sequence: CSVQGRHTGELFF. The CDR3 region has the DNA TGCAGCGTTCAGGGGAGGCACACCGGGGAGCTGTTTTTT.

V is TRBV5-6 and J is TRBJ2-5; no definite D call. V was clipped by 4 bases and J by 1 base, with 11 bases between them. CDR3 length equals 14 residues. Germline CDR1 is SGHDT and CDR2 is YYEEEE. The CDR3, as DNA: TGTGCCAGCAGCCATTTCAACCGCCAAGAGACCCAGTACTTC. Amino acids: CASSHFNRQETQYF.

The V call is TRBV25-1, the J call TRBJ1-1, with TRBD1 identical over 10 bases. J lost 0 bases, V lost 2 bases, and 6 bases had no gene match. Germline lookup yields CDR1 MGHDK and CDR2 SYGVNS. The length of the CDR3 is 17 residues. The CDR3 sequence is CASSERRTGGMNTEAFF. DNA of the CDR3: TGTGCCAGCAGTGAACGCCGGACAGGGGGAATGAACACTGAAGCTTTCTTT.

CDR3 in DNA: TGTGCCAGCAGCACGGGACAGGGGGTTGCAAAACTGTTTTTT. Amino acid sequence: CASSTGQGVAKLFF. The chain couples TRBV7-6 to TRBJ1-4; 11 bases are shared with TRBD1. The junction had 6 bases not matched to a gene; V was cut back by 5 bases and J by 10 bases. The CDR3 covers 14 residues. From germline, CDR1 is SGHVS and CDR2 FNYEAQ.

J is TRBJ2-7 and V is TRBV4-3; 8 bases align to TRBD2. After removal of 1 base from V and 2 bases from J, the junction contained 4 bases not matched to a gene. Looked up from germline, CDR1 is LGHNA and CDR2 is YSLEER. The CDR3 covers 15 residues. The CDR3 region has the DNA TGCGCCAGCAGCCAAGCCGCGGGGGGAGCCTACGAGCAGTACTTC. This gives the protein CASSQAAGGAYEQYF.

The rearrangement uses TRBV5-1 and TRBJ1-1, with TRBD1 matching over 8 bases. Trimming removed 4 bases from V and 3 bases from J; junction bases left unmatched: 5. Germline V CDR1 and CDR2: SGHRS, YFSETQ. This CDR3 contains 14 residues. Written as DNA, the CDR3 is TGCGCCAGCAGCCCGCTGACAGGGGACACTGAAGCTTTCTTT. Translating it yields CASSPLTGDTEAFF.

This clone was seen just once. The chain uses TRBV4-1 and TRBJ2-1; 9 bases align to TRBD2. The CDR3 extends over 17 amino acids. V shed 1 base, J shed 3 bases, and the junction held 7 bases outside the gene matches. Germline lookup yields CDR1 MGHRA and CDR2 YSYEKL. Written as DNA, the CDR3 is TGCGCCAGCAGCCAAGTCCCAGCGGGGGGTGGCTACAATGAGCAGTTCTTC. Translated: CASSQVPAGGGYNEQFF.

This clone was recorded a few times. The DNA for the CDR3 is TGCGCCAGCAGCTGGGACAGCTCCTATGGCTACACCTTC. This codes for CASSWDSSYGYTF. The chain carries TRBV5-1 and TRBJ1-2, with 7 nucleotides matching TRBD1. This CDR3 spans 13 amino acids. V shed 3 bases and J 4 bases; nucleotides not matched to a gene: 3. Germline loops: CDR1 SGHRS, CDR2 YFSETQ.

In its sample, this clone was seen once. This chain joins TRBV7-2 and TRBJ1-1; D ambiguous. V was clipped by 1 base and J by 10 bases, with 10 bases between them. Germline CDR1 reads SGHTA; CDR2 reads FQGNSA. This CDR3 has 12 residues. The CDR3 spells CASSLDPFRAFF. For the CDR3, the DNA is TGTGCCAGCAGCTTAGACCCCTTCCGAGCTTTCTTT.

The chain couples TRBV7-9 to TRBJ2-3; 14 bases are a match to TRBD2. The trim removed 5 bases at V and 4 bases at J, leaving 2 bases unmatched. The CDR3 contains 15 residues. The germline gives CDR1 SEHNR, CDR2 FQNEAQ (reference sequence). This CDR3 is CASSPTSGGADTQYF. The DNA for the CDR3 is TGTGCCAGCAGCCCGACTAGCGGGGGGGCAGATACGCAGTATTTT.

V usage is TRBV6-5 and J usage is TRBJ1-3, with D tentatively TRBD1 (6 bases). This CDR3 region has 14 residues. Deletions cut 10 bases from V and 2 bases from J, with 15 bases between. CDR1 and CDR2 from the germline V gene are MNHEY and SVGAGI. CDR3 region: CATTDSVAGNTIYF. The DNA of the CDR3 is TGTGCCACCACGGACAGTGTGGCTGGAAACACCATATATTTT.

J is TRBJ2-5 and V is TRBV7-8, with a possible D match to TRBD1 (6 bases). Germline V gene lookup returns CDR1 SGHVS and CDR2 FQNEAQ. The CDR3 totals 13 residues. V lost 7 bases, J lost 5 bases, and 14 bases lay in between. CDR3 sequence: CASTTTGFETQYF. In DNA, the CDR3 is TGTGCCAGCACCACAACAGGGTTTGAGACCCAGTACTTC.

The chain couples TRBV15 to TRBJ1-2; maybe TRBD1 (6 bases). CDR1 and CDR2 from the germline V gene are LNHNV and YYDKDF (reference sequence). Trimming removed 5 bases at V and 4 bases at J, with 14 bases between. The CDR3 spans 14 residues. CDR3 residues: CATSDTGTTYGYTF. The CDR3 DNA reads TGTGCCACCAGCGATACCGGGACAACCTATGGCTACACCTTC. Full variable domain (missing parts from reference TRBV15 and TRBJ1-2): DAMVIQNPRYQVTQFGKPVTLSCSQTLNHNVMYWYQQKSSQAPKLLFHYYDKDFNNEADTPDNFQSRRPNTSFCFLDIRSPGLGDTAMYLCATSDTGTTYGYTFGSGTRLTVV.

This chain connects TRBV27 to TRBJ2-7; tentative D call: TRBD2 (5 bases). Germline V gives CDR1 MNHEY, CDR2 SMNVEV (reference sequence). V shed 0 bases and J shed 2 bases, with 11 bases lying between them. The CDR3 spans 15 residues. CDR3 region: CASSLSPEGPYEQYF. CDR3 nucleotide sequence: TGTGCCAGCAGTTTATCGCCTGAGGGTCCCTACGAGCAGTACTTC.

The V and J genes are TRBV2 and TRBJ1-5; the match to TRBD1 covers 9 bases. J gave up 7 bases and V 4 bases, and 2 bases lay outside the gene matches. The CDR3 spans 13 residues. CDR1 SNHLY and CDR2 FYNNEI come from the germline V gene. CDR3 loop: CASSGTGEQPQHF. CDR3 sequence (DNA): TGTGCCAGCAGTGGGACAGGGGAACAGCCCCAGCATTTT.

V and J are TRBV5-6 and TRBJ1-4; no reliable D call. The CDR3 length is 15 residues. Looked up from germline, CDR1 is SGHDT and CDR2 is YYEEEE. V dropped 0 bases and J dropped 6 bases, with 12 bases sitting between them. As DNA, the CDR3 is TGTGCCAGCAGCTTGGTCGCAGGCAAAGATGAAAAACTGTTTTTT. Protein: CASSLVAGKDEKLFF.

This rearrangement joins TRBV7-3 to TRBJ1-2; 9 bases align to TRBD1. CDR3 length: 13 amino acids. In germline, CDR1 is SGHTA, CDR2 FQGTGA. V was clipped by 5 bases and J by 8 bases; unmatched bases: 6. The CDR3 DNA sequence: TGTGCCAGCAGCCAAGGACAGGGGCGAGGCTACACCTTC. Protein: CASSQGQGRGYTF. The full variable domain, completed using reference TRBV7-3 and TRBJ1-2, is GAGVSQTPSNKVTEKGKYVELRCDPISGHTALYWYRQSLGQGPEFLIYFQGTGAADDSGLPNDRFFAVRPEGSVSTLKIQRTERGDSAVYLCASSQGQGRGYTFGSGTRLTVV.

V gene TRBV4-3 combines with J gene TRBJ2-2; D uncertain. V was cut by 3 bases and J by 4 bases, with 9 bases left in between. The V gene's germline CDR1 is LGHNA and CDR2 YSLEER. CDR3 length: 14 amino acids. This chain's CDR3 is CASSQYVGTGELFF. Written as DNA, the CDR3 is TGCGCCAGCAGCCAGTACGTGGGCACCGGGGAGCTGTTTTTT.

V and J are TRBV7-2 and TRBJ2-7; TRBD1 is a possible D gene (6 bases). Germline V CDR1 and CDR2: SGHTA, FQGNSA. The V end lost 1 base, the J end lost 5 bases, and 9 bases lay between the germline ends. The CDR3 has 13 amino acids. This CDR3 is CASSLGGRDEQYF. CDR3 nucleotide sequence: TGTGCCAGCAGCTTAGGGGGGCGCGACGAGCAGTACTTC.

The V call is TRBV6-6, the J call TRBJ2-7; D ambiguous. The V gene lost 7 bases and the J gene lost 3 bases, with 13 bases spanning the gap. Germline CDR1 is MNHNY and CDR2 is SVGAGI (reference sequence). The CDR3 totals 13 residues. In DNA form, the CDR3 reads TGTGCCAGCACCTACGGTGCTAACTACGAGCAGTACTTC. It yields the protein CASTYGANYEQYF.

CDR3 coding DNA: TGTGCCAGCAGCGTAGGGGTCGAAGGAGATACGCAGTATTTT. Residues: CASSVGVEGDTQYF. The genes are TRBV9 and TRBJ2-3; D is undetermined. The V end lost 0 bases, the J end lost 5 bases, and 10 bases lay between the germline ends. Germline CDR1 is SGDLS and CDR2 is YYNGEE. The CDR3 totals 14 residues.

This clone was observed once. The genes are TRBV13 and TRBJ2-1; possibly TRBD1 or TRBD2 for D (6 bases each). Trimming took off 1 base at V and 0 bases at J, with 10 bases between the two ends. Per germline, CDR1 PRHDT and CDR2 FYEKMQ (reference sequence). This CDR3 contains 16 residues. The CDR3 sequence: CASSLEGGSSYNEQFF. As DNA, the CDR3 is TGTGCCAGCAGCTTAGAGGGGGGATCCTCCTACAATGAGCAGTTCTTC.

This chain connects TRBV27 to TRBJ2-3; 8 bases line up with TRBD1. CDR3 length: 16 amino acids. Germline CDR1 and CDR2: MNHEY and SMNVEV (reference sequence). V was clipped by 3 bases and J by 2 bases; unmatched bases: 7. The CDR3 spells CASSLTGESTTDTQYF. In nucleotides, the CDR3 is TGTGCCAGCAGTTTGACAGGGGAATCGACCACAGATACGCAGTATTTT.

The genes are TRBV19 and TRBJ2-1, with TRBD1 as a possible D gene (5 bases). V was cut by 5 bases and J by 6 bases, with 14 bases left in between. Germline values: CDR1 LNHDA, CDR2 SQIVND (reference sequence). The CDR3 covers 14 residues. In DNA form, the CDR3 reads TGTGCCAGTAGTCCAGGGCGGCCCCTCAATGAGCAGTTCTTC. This encodes CASSPGRPLNEQFF.

The chain links TRBV7-9 to TRBJ1-5; unclear D gene. Germline V gene data show CDR1 as SEHNR and CDR2 as FQNEAQ (reference sequence). V lost 1 base, J lost 0 bases, and 7 bases lay in between. The CDR3 spans 15 residues. CDR3 in amino acids: CASSLGRSSNQPQHF. The CDR3 coding sequence is TGTGCCAGCAGCTTAGGACGGTCTAGCAATCAGCCCCAGCATTTT.

The sample holds one count of this clone. The CDR3 loop is CASSSGQGALYEQYF. CDR3 sequence (DNA): TGTGCCAGCAGCTCGGGACAGGGAGCCCTCTACGAGCAGTACTTC. The chain joins TRBV5-6 to TRBJ2-7; 9 nucleotides line up with TRBD1. Per the germline V gene, CDR1 is SGHDT and CDR2 is YYEEEE. V was pared by 3 bases and J by 3 bases, with 7 bases of the junction left unmatched. CDR3 length: 15 amino acids.

The chain links TRBV9 to TRBJ2-1; D is ambiguous. Germline-derived CDR1 and CDR2 are SGDLS and YYNGEE. V was pared by 0 bases and J by 3 bases, with 7 bases between. The CDR3 has 14 residues. The CDR3 DNA reads TGTGCCAGCAGCGTAGCTTCGGGCTACAATGAGCAGTTCTTC. Translated, it gives CASSVASGYNEQFF.